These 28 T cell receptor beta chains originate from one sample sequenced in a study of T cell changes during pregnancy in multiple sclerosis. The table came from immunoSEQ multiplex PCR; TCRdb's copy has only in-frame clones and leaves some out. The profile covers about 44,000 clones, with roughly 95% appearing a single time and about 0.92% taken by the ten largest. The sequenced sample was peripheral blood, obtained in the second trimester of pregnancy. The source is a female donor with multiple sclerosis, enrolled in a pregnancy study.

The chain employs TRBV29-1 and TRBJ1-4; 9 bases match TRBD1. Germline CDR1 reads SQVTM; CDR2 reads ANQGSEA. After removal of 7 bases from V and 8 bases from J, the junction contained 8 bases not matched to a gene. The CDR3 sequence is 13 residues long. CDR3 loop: CSALDRGEEKLFF. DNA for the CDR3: TGCAGCGCTCTGGACAGGGGAGAGGAAAAACTGTTTTTT.

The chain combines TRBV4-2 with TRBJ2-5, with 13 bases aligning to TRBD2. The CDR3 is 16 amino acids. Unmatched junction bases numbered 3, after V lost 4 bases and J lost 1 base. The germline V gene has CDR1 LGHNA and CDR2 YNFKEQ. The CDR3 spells CASSLGTSGVQETQYF. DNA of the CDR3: TGTGCCAGCAGCCTGGGGACTAGCGGGGTCCAAGAGACCCAGTACTTC.

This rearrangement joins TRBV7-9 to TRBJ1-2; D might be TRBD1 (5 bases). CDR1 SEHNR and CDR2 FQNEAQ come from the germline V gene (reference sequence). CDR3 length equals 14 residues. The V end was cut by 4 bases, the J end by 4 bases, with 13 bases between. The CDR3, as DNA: TGTGCCAGCAGCTGGCGACAGCAGATCTATGGCTACACCTTC. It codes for CASSWRQQIYGYTF.

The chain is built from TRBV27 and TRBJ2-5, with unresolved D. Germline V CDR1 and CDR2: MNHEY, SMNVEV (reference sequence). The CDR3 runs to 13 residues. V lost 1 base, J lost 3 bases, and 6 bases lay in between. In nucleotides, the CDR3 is TGTGCCAGCAGTTTATATCGCGAAGAGACCCAGTACTTC. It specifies CASSLYREETQYF.

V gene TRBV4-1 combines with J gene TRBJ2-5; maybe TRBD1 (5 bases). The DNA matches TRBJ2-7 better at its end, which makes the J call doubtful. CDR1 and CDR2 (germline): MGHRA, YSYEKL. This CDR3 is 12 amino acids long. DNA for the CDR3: TGCGCCAGCAGCCAAGAGGGGCGCGAGCAGTACTTC. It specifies CASSQEGREQYF.

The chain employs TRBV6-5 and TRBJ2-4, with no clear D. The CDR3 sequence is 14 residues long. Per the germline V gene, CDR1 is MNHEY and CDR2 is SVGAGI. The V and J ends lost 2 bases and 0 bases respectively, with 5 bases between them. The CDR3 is CASSYDRAKNIQYF. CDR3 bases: TGTGCCAGCAGTTACGATAGAGCCAAAAACATTCAGTACTTC.

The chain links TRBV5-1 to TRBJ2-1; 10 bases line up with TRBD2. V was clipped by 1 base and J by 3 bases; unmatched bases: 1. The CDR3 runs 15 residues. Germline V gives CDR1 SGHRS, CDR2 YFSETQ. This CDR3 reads CASSLLAGDYNEQFF. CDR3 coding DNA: TGCGCCAGCAGCTTGCTAGCGGGAGACTACAATGAGCAGTTCTTC.

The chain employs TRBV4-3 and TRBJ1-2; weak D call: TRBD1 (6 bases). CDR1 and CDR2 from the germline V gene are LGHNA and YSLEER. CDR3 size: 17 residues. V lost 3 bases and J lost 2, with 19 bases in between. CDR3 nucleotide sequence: TGCGCCAGCAGCCACGACGAGAACAGGGAAACCAACTATGGCTACACCTTC. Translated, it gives CASSHDENRETNYGYTF.

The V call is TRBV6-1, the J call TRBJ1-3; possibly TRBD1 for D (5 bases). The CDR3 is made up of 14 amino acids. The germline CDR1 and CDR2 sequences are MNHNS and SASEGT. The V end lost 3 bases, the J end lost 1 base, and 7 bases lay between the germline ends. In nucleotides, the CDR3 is TGTGCCAGCAGTGACAGGGTATCTGGAAACACCATATATTTT. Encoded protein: CASSDRVSGNTIYF.

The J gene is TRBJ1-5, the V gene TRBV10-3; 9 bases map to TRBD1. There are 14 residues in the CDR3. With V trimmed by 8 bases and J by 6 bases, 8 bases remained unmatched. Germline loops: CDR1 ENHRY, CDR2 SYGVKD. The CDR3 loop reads CAIGRDRDSQPQHF. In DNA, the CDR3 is TGTGCCATCGGCCGGGACAGGGATAGTCAGCCCCAGCATTTT.

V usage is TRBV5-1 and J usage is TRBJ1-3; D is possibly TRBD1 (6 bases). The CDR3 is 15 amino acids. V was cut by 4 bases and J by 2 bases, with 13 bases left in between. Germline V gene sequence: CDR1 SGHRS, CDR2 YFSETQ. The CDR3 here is CASSREGGAGNTIYF. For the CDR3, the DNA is TGCGCCAGCAGCCGCGAAGGGGGGGCTGGAAACACCATATATTTT.

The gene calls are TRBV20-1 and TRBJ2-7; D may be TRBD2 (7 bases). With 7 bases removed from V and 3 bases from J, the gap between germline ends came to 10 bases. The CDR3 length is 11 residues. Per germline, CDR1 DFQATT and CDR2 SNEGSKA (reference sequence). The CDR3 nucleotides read TGCAGTGGGGGGGGCAGCTACGAGCAGTACTTC. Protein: CSGGGSYEQYF.

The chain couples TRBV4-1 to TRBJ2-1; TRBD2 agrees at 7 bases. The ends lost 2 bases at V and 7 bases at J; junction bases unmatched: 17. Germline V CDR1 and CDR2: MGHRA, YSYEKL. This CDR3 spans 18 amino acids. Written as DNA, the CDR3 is TGCGCCAGCAGCCAAACTCCCCGGAGGGGCGGGAGTGTTAATGAGCAGTTCTTC. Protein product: CASSQTPRRGGSVNEQFF.

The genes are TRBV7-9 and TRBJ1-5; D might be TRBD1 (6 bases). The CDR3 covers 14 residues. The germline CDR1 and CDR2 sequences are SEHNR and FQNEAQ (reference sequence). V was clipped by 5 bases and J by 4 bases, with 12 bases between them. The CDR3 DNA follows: TGTGCCAGCAGCAGGACAGAACCTAATCAGCCCCAGCATTTT. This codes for CASSRTEPNQPQHF.

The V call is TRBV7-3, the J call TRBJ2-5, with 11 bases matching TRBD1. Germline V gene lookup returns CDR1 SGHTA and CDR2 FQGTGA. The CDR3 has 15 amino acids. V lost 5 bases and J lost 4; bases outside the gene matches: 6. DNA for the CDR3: TGTGCCAGCAGCGCCCGGACAGGGGGCGTAGAGACCCAGTACTTC. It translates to CASSARTGGVETQYF.

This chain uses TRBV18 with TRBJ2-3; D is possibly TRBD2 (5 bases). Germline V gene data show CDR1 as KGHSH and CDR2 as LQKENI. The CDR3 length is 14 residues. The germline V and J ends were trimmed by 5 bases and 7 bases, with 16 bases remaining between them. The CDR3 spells CASSSGRGVYTQYF. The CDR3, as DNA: TGTGCCAGCTCATCAGGACGGGGTGTATATACGCAGTATTTT.

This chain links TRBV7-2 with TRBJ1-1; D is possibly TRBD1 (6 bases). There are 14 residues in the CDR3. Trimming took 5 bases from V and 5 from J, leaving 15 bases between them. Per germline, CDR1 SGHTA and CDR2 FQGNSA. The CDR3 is CASSLSRGGTEAFF. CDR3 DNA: TGTGCCAGCAGCCTGAGCAGGGGCGGGACTGAAGCTTTCTTT. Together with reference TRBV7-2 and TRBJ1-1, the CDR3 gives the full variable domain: GAGVSQSPSNKVTEKGKDVELRCDPISGHTALYWYRQSLGQGLEFLIYFQGNSAPDKSGLPSDRFSAERTGGSVSTLTIQRTQQEDSAVYLCASSLSRGGTEAFFGQGTRLTVV.

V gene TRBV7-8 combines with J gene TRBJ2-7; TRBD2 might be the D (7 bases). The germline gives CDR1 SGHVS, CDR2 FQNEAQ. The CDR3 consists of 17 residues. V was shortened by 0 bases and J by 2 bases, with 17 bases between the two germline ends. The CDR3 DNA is TGTGCCAGCAGCTTAGCCCGGGGGGCCCTAAATCCCTACGAGCAGTACTTC. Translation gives CASSLARGALNPYEQYF.

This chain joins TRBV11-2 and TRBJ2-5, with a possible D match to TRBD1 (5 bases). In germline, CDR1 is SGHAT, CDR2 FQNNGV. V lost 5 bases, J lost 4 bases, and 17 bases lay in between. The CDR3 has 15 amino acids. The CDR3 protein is CASSQLGVGRETQYF. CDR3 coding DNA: TGTGCCAGCAGCCAGCTCGGAGTGGGGCGAGAGACCCAGTACTTC.

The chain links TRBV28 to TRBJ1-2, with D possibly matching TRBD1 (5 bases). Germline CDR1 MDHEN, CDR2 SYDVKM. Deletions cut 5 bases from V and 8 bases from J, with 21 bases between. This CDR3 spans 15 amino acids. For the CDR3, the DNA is TGTGCCAGCAGTCCGGGCAGGGAGGGATGGAAGGGCTACACCTTC. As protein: CASSPGREGWKGYTF.

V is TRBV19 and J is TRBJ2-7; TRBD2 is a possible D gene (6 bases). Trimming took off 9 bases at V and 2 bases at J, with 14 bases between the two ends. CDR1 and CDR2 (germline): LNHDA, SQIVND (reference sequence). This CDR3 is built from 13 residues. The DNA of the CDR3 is TGTGCCAGCTCCCGGGACTGGCCCTACGAGCAGTACTTC. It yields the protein CASSRDWPYEQYF.

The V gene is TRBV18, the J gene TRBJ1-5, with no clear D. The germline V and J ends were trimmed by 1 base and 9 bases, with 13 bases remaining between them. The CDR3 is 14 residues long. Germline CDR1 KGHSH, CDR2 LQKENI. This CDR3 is CASSPRGPEGPQHF. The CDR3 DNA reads TGTGCCAGCTCACCACGAGGGCCCGAAGGGCCCCAGCATTTT.

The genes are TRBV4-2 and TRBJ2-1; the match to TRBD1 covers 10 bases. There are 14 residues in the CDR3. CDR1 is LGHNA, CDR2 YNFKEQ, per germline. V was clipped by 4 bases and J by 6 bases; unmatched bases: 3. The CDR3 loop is CASSPGQGGNEQFF. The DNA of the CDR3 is TGTGCCAGCAGCCCAGGACAGGGGGGCAATGAGCAGTTCTTC.

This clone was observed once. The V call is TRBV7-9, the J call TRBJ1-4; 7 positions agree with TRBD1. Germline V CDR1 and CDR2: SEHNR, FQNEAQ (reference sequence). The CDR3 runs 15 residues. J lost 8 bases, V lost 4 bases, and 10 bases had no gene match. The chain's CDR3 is CASSYSSGGEEKLFF. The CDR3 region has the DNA TGTGCCAGCAGCTATTCATCAGGGGGAGAGGAAAAACTGTTTTTT.

As DNA, the CDR3 is TGTGCCAGCAGCCTCACTAACACCGGGGAGCTGTTTTTT. It codes for CASSLTNTGELFF. This chain links TRBV27 with TRBJ2-2; D is ambiguous. The length of the CDR3 is 13 residues. The germline V gene encodes CDR1 MNHEY and CDR2 SMNVEV (reference sequence). With 6 bases removed from V and 2 bases from J, the gap between germline ends came to 7 bases.

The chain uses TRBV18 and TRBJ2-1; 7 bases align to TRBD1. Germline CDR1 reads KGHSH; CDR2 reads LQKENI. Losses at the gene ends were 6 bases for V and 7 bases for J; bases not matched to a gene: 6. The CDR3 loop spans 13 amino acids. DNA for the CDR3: TGTGCCAGCTCCCGCGACAGGGCAAATGAGCAGTTCTTC. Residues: CASSRDRANEQFF.

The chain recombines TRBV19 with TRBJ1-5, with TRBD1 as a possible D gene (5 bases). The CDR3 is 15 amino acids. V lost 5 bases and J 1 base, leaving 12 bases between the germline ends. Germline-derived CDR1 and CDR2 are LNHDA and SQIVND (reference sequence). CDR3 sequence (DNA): TGTGCCAGTAGTGGGGGGGATTCGAGCAATCAGCCCCAGCATTTT. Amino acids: CASSGGDSSNQPQHF.

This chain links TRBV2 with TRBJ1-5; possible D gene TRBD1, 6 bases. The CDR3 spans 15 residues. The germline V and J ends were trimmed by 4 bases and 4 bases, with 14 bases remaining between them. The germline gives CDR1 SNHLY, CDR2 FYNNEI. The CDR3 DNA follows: TGTGCCAGCAGTGTGAGTGGGCAGGGGAATCAGCCCCAGCATTTT. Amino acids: CASSVSGQGNQPQHF.